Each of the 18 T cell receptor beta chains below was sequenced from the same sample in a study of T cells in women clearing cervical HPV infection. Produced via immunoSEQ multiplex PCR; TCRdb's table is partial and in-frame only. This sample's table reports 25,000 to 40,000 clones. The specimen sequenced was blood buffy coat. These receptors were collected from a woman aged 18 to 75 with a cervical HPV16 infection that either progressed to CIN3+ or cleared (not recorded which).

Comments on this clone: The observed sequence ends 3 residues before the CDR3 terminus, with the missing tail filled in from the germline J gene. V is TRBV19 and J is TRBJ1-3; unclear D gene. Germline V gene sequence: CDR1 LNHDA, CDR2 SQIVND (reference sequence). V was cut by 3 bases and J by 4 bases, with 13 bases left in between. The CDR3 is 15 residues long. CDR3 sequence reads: CASSIERFRGNTIYF. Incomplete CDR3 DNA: TGTGCCAGTAGTATTGAGAGGTTTCGAGGAAACACC. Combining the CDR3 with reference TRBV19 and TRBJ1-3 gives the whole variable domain DGGITQSPKYLFRKEGQNVTLSCEQNLNHDAMYWYRQDPGQGLRLIYYSQIVNDFQKGDIAEGYSVSREKKESFPLTVTSAQKNPTAFYLCASSIERFRGNTIYFGEGSWLTVV.

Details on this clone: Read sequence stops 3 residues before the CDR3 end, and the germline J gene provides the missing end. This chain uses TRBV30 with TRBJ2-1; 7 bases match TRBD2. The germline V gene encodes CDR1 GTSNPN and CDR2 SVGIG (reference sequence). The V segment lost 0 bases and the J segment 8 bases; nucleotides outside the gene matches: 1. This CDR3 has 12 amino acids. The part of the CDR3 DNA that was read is TGTGCCTGGAGTGTGACTAGCTATGAG. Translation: CAWSVTSYE. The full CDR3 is CAWSVTSYEQFF.

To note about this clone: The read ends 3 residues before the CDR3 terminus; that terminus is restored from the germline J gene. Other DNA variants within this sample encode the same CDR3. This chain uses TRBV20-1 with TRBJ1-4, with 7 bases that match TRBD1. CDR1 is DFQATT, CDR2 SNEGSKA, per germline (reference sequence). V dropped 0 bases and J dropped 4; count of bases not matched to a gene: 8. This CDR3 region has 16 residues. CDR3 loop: CSARDLRGQGNEKLFF. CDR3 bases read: TGCAGTGCTAGAGATCTGAGGGGGCAGGGTAATGAAAAA.

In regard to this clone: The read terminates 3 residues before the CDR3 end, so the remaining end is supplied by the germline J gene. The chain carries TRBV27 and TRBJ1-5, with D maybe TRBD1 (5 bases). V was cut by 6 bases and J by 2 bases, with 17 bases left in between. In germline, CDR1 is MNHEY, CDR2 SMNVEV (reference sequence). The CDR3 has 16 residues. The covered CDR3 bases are TGTGCCAGCAGACCCGCCTCATGGGGGGGCAATCAGCCC. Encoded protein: CASRPASWGGNQP. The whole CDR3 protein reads CASRPASWGGNQPQHF.

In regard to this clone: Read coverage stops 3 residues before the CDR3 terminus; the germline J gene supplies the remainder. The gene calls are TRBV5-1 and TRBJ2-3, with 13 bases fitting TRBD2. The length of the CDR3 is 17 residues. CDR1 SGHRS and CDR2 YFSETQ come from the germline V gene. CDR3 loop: CASRRAGTSGAQETQYF. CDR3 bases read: TGCGCCAGCAGAAGGGCAGGGACTAGCGGGGCCCAAGAGACG.

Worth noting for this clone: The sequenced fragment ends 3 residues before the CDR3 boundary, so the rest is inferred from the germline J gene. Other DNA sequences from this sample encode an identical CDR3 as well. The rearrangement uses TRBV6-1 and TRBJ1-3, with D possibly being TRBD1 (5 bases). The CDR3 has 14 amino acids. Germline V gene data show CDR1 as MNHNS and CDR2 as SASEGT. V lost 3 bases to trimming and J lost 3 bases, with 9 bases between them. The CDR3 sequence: CASSDWTIGNTIYF. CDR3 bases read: TGTGCCAGCAGTGATTGGACAATTGGAAACACC.

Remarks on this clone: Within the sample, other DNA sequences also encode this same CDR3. The chain's CDR3 is CASSPDQGGNTIYF. Partial CDR3 DNA: TGCGCCAGCAGCCCCGACCAGGGAGGAAACACC. The chain uses TRBV5-1 and TRBJ1-3; possible D gene TRBD1, 5 bases. The read halts 3 residues ahead of the CDR3 end, with the missing end drawn from the germline J gene. Germline V gene lookup returns CDR1 SGHRS and CDR2 YFSETQ. The CDR3 length is 14 residues. The V and J ends lost 4 bases and 4 bases respectively, with 12 bases between them.

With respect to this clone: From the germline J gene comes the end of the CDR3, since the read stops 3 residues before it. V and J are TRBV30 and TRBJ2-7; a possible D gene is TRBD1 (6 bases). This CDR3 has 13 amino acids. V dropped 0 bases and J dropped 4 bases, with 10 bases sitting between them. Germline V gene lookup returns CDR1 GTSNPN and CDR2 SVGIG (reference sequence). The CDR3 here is CAWSVRTDYEQYF. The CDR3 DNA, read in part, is TGTGCCTGGAGTGTACGGACAGATTACGAG.

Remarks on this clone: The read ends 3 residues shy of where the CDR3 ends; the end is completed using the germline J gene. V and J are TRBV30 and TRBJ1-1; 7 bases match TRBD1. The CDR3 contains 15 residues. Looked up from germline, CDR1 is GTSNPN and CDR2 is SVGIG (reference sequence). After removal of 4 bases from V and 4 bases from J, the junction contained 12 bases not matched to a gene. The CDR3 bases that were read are TGTGCCTGGAACAAACAGGGGACGAGGGGCACTGAA. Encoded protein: CAWNKQGTRGTE. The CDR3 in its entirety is CAWNKQGTRGTEAFF. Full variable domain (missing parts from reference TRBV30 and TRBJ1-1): SQTIHQWPATLVQPVGSPLSLECTVEGTSNPNLYWYRQAAGRGLQLLFYSVGIGQISSEVPQNLSASRPQDRQFILSSKKLLLSDSGFYLCAWNKQGTRGTEAFFGQGTRLTVV.

CDR3 DNA, as far as it was read: TGTGCCAGTAGTCGCGTGGGGGCAACACAAGAGACG. This encodes CASSRVGATQET. The whole CDR3 reads CASSRVGATQETQYF. V and J are TRBV19 and TRBJ2-3; perhaps TRBD1 as D (6 bases). Coverage ceases 3 residues before the CDR3 finishes, and the germline J gene fills in the end. This CDR3 contains 15 residues. Germline loops: CDR1 LNHDA, CDR2 SQIVND (reference sequence).

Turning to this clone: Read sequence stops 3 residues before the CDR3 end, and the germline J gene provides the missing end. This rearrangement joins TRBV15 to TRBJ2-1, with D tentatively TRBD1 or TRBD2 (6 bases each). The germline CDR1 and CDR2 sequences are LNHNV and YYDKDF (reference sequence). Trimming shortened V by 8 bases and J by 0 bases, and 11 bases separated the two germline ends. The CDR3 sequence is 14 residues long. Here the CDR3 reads CATGGGSSYNEQFF. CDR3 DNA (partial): TGTGCCACCGGAGGGGGAAGCTCCTACAATGAG.

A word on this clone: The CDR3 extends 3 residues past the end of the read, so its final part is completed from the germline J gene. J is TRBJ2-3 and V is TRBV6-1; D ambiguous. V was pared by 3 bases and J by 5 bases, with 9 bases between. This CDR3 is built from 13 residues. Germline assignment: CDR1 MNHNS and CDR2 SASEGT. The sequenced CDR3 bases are TGTGCCAGCAGTGATACAAAAGGAGATACG. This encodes CASSDTKGDT. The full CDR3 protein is CASSDTKGDTQYF.

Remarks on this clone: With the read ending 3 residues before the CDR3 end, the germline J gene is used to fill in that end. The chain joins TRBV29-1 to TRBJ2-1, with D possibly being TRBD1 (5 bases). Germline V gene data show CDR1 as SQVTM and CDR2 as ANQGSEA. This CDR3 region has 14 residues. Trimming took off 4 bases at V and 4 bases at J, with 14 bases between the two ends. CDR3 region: CSVASFRQYNEQFF. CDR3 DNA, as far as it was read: TGCAGCGTTGCCAGTTTTAGACAGTACAATGAG.

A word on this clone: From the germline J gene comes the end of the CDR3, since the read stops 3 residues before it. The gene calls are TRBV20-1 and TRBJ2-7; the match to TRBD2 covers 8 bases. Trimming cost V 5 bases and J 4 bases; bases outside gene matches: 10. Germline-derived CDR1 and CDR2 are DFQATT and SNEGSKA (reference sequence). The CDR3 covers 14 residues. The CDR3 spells CSAPPSSGSYEQYF. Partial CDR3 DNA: TGCAGTGCTCCCCCGTCAAGCGGGAGTTACGAG.

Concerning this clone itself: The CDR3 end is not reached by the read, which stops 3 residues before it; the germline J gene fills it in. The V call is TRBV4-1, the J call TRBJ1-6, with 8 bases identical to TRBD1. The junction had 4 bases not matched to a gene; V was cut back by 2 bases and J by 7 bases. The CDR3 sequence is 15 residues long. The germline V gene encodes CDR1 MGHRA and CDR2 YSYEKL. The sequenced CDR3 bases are TGCGCCAGCAGCCAAATGGACAGGGTAAATTCACCC. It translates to CASSQMDRVNSP. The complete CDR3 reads CASSQMDRVNSPLHF.

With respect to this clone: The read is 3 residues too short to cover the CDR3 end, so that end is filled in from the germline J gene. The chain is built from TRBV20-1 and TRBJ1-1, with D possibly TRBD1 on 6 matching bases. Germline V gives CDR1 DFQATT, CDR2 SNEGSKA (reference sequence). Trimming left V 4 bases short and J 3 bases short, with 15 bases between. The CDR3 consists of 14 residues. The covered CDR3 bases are TGCAGTGCTAAACAGGGTTGGGGGTACACTGAA. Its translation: CSAKQGWGYTE. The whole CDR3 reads CSAKQGWGYTEAFF.

Partial CDR3 DNA: TGTGCCAGCAGCTGGGGACTAGCGGGGGATACG. This gives the protein CASSWGLAGDT. The whole CDR3 protein reads CASSWGLAGDTQYF. V usage is TRBV11-2 and J usage is TRBJ2-3; 13 bases line up with TRBD2. The sequence runs out 3 residues before the end of the CDR3; the remainder is reconstructed from the germline J gene. The germline V gene encodes CDR1 SGHAT and CDR2 FQNNGV. The J segment lost 6 bases and the V segment lost 4 bases, leaving 1 base of the junction unmatched. This CDR3 contains 14 residues.

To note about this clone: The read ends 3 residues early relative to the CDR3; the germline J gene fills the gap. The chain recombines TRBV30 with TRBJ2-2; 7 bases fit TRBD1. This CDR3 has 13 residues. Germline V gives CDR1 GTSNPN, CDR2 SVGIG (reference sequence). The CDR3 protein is CAREGAMGEKLFF. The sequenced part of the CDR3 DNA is TGTGCCCGAGAGGGGGCTATGGGTGAAAAG.